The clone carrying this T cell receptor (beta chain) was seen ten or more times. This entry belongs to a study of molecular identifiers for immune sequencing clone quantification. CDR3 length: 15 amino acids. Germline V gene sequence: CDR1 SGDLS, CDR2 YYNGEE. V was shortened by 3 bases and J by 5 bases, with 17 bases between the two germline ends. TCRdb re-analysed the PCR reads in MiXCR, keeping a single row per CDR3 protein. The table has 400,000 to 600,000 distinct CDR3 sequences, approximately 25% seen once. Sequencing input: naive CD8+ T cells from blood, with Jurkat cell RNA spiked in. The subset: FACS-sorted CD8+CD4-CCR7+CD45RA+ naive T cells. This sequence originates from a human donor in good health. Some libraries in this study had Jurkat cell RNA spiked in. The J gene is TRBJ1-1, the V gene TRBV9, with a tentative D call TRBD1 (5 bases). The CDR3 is CASSAYGAGKTEAFF. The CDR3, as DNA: TGTGCCAGCAGCGCGTACGGCGCAGGGAAAACTGAAGCTTTCTTT.